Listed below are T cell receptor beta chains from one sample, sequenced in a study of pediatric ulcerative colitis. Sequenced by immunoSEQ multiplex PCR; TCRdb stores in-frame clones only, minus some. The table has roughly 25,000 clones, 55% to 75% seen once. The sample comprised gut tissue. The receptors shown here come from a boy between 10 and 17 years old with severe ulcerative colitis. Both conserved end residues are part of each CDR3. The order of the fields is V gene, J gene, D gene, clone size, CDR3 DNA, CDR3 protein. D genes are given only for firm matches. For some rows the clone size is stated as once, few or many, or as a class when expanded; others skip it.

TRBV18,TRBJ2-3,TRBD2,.,TGTGCCAGCTCACCGACTAGCGGCAGCTCAGATACGCAGTATTTT,CASSPTSGSSDTQYF
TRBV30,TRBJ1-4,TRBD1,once,TGTGCCTGGAGTACCGGGACAGGGGGGAATGAAAAACTGTTTTTT,CAWSTGTGGNEKLFF
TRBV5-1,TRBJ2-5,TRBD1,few,TGCGCCAGCAGCACAGGGGGCCTCCAAGAGACCCAGTACTTC,CASSTGGLQETQYF
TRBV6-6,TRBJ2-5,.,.,TGTGCCAGCAGGAACTCTCCTGGGGGGCAGACCCAGTACTTC,CASRNSPGGQTQYF
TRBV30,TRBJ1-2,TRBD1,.,TGTGCCTGGAAACAGGGGGCAGGTGGCTACACCTTC,CAWKQGAGGYTF
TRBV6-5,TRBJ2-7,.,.,TGTGCCAGCAGGCCATCAGGTTACGAGCAGTACTTC,CASRPSGYEQYF
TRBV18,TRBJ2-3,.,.,TGTGCCAGCTCACAACAGGACACAGATACGCAGTATTTT,CASSQQDTDTQYF
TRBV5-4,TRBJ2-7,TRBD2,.,TGTGCCAGCAGCCAAGATATGGCTAGCGGGAGTTACGAGCAGTACTTC,CASSQDMASGSYEQYF
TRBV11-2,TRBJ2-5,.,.,TGTGCCAGCAGCCGAATGGGGTACTCCCAAGAGACCCAGTACTTC,CASSRMGYSQETQYF
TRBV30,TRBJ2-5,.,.,TGTGCCTGGAGTAAGTCAGGGACCCAGTACTTC,CAWSKSGTQYF
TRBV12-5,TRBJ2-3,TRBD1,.,TGTGCTAGTGGTTTGGGGTCGGGACAGGTGCCAGATACGCAGTATTTT,CASGLGSGQVPDTQYF
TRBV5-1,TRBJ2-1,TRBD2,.,TGCGCCAGCAGCTTAAACCTAGCGGGAGGGCTGGGCCACAATGAGCAGTTCTTC,CASSLNLAGGLGHNEQFF
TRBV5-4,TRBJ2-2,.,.,TGTGCCAGCAGCTTGGGTCTCACCGGGGAGCTGTTTTTT,CASSLGLTGELFF
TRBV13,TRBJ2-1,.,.,TGTGCCAGCAGCTTAGATTTGCACAATGAGCAGTTCTTC,CASSLDLHNEQFF
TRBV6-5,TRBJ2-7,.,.,TGTGCCAGCACCGACCGGCAGCACGAGCAGTACTTC,CASTDRQHEQYF
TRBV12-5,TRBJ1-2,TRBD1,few,TGTGCTAGTGGTTCAACGGGACAGGTGATGCATGGCTACACCTTC,CASGSTGQVMHGYTF
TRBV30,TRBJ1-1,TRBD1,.,TGTGCCTGGAGCCCCGGGACAGCGAACACTGAAGCTTTCTTT,CAWSPGTANTEAFF
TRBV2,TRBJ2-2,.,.,TGTGCCAGCAGTGGGTCTAGCAGAGACACCGGGGAGCTGTTTTTT,CASSGSSRDTGELFF
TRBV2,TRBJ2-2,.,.,TGTGCCAGCAGTGATATTAGCGGAGCTGAGGACACCGGGGAGCTGTTTTTT,CASSDISGAEDTGELFF
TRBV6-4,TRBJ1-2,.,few,TGTGCCAGCAGCCTCCCCGCCCAGGGGATAAGAGGCTACACCTTC,CASSLPAQGIRGYTF
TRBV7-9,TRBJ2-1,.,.,TGTGCCAGCAGCTTAGTGGCCTCAAAGGGGGAGCAGTTCTTC,CASSLVASKGEQFF
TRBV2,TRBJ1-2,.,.,TGTGCCAGCGCCGATATGGGCTACACCTTC,CASADMGYTF
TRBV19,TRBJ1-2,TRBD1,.,TGTGCCAGTAGTATTGACAGGGCAGCTGTCTATGGCTACACCTTC,CASSIDRAAVYGYTF
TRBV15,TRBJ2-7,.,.,TGTGCCACCAGCAGAGTTCAGGGCTACGAGCAGTACTTC,CATSRVQGYEQYF
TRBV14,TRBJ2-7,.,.,TGTGCCAGCAGCCAAGTTACTGCCTGGGAGCAGTACTTC,CASSQVTAWEQYF
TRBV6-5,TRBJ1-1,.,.,TGTGCCAGCACCACAGCCGGAAACGCTGAAGCTTTCTTT,CASTTAGNAEAFF
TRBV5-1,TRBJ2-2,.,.,TGCGCCAGCAAGTCGACCAGCCTCTCCACCGGGGAGCTGTTTTTT,CASKSTSLSTGELFF
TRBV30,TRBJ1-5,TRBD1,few,TGTGCCTGGAGCGCGGGACAGGGGAATCAGCCCCAGCATTTT,CAWSAGQGNQPQHF
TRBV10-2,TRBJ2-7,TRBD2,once,TGCGCCAGCAGTGACAGGACTAGCGGGGACTACGAGCAGTACTTC,CASSDRTSGDYEQYF
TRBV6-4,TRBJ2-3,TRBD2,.,TGTGCCAGGAGACTAGCGGGAATCACAGATACGCAGTATTTT,CARRLAGITDTQYF
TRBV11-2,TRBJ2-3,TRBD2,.,TGTGCCAGCAGCTTAATCCTAGCGGACACAGATACGCAGTATTTT,CASSLILADTDTQYF
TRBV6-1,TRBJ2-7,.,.,TGTGCCAGCAGCGCCACACCATCCTACGAGCAGTACTTC,CASSATPSYEQYF
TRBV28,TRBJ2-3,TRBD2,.,TGTGCCAGCAGTTTACCCAGACTAGCGGGAGAACGAGATACGCAGTATTTT,CASSLPRLAGERDTQYF
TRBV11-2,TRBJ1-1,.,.,TGTGCCAGCGGTCATCTGGTGAACACTGAAGCTTTCTTT,CASGHLVNTEAFF
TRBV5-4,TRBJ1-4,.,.,TGTGCCAGCAGCTTAGGACAAAATAATGAAAAACTGTTTTTT,CASSLGQNNEKLFF
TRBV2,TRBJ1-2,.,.,TGTGCCAGCAGTTACAGTTGGGCAGGATCCGGCTACACCTTC,CASSYSWAGSGYTF
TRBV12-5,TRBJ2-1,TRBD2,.,TGTGCTAGCCGCTCCCACCTAGCGGGAGAAGTCCATGAGCAGTTCTTC,CASRSHLAGEVHEQFF
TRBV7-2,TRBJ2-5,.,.,TGTGCCAGCAGCATCCAGGGACTCAGGAGGGAGACCCAGTACTTC,CASSIQGLRRETQYF
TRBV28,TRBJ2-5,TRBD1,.,TGTGCCAGCAGTCAACCAGGGGGAGAGACCCAGTACTTC,CASSQPGGETQYF
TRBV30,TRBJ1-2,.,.,TGTGCCTGGGTCGACAAGGCCCTCCAAAACTATGGCTACACCTTC,CAWVDKALQNYGYTF
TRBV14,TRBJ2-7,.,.,TGTGCCAGCAGCCCTCTAGCGTCACGCTCCTACGAGCAGTACTTC,CASSPLASRSYEQYF
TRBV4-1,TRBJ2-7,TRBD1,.,TGCGCCAGCAGCCCCACAGGGGGTGGCTCCTACGAGCAGTACTTC,CASSPTGGGSYEQYF
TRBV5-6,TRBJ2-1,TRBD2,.,TGTGCCAGCAACCCGCCGGGACTAGTTGTCCAACGATACAATGAGCAGTTCTTC,CASNPPGLVVQRYNEQFF
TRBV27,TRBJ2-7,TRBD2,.,TGTGCCAGCAGTTTAGATTCTCCGGGGGGTACGATCGGCGAGCAGTACTTC,CASSLDSPGGTIGEQYF
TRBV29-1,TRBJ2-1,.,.,TGCAGCGTTGGTGGGGTAGCGGCCGCCTCCTACAATGAGCAGTTCTTC,CSVGGVAAASYNEQFF
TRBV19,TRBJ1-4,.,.,TGTGCCAGTAGTATTAAAGGCACTAGGCGTGAAAAACTGTTTTTT,CASSIKGTRREKLFF
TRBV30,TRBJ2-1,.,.,TGTGCCTGGATCTCAGGAGTGGCTAGGCAGCAGTTCTTC,CAWISGVARQQFF
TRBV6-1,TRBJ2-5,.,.,TGTGCCAGCAGTGTGGCTAGCGGAGGAGGGGGAGAGACCCAGTACTTC,CASSVASGGGGETQYF
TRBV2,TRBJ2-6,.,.,TGTGCCAGCAGTGATCAAGGGTGGGGGGCCAACGTCCTGACTTTC,CASSDQGWGANVLTF
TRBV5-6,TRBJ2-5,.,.,TGTGCCAGCAGGTCCGGACGGTTGGGAGAGACCCAGTACTTC,CASRSGRLGETQYF